This TCR beta chain was recovered during a study of CD8 T cells in ankylosing spondylitis. Study results and limitations: Clones that were linked to disease were CD8+ and were relatively rare in peripheral blood. The study looked at matched synovial fluid samples from ankylosing spondylitis patients. Disease-linked clones were reported to be significantly enriched there.

Each CDR3 protein gets one entry after TCRdb re-called the 5' RACE reads with MiXCR. The data show about 300,000 distinct CDR3 sequences, 20% seen once. This clonotype was recorded a few times. Its antigen is undetermined. This CDR3 is built from 15 residues. From germline, CDR1 is MNHEY and CDR2 SVGAGI. J lost 7 bases, V lost 2 bases, and 8 bases had no gene match. The receptor's source is a female donor with ankylosing spondylitis or in good health (not recorded which). Sequences were obtained from blood, either unsorted or a sorted T cell fraction (not recorded which). The V gene is TRBV6-5, the J gene TRBJ2-7; 10 positions match TRBD2. The DNA of the CDR3 is TGTGCCAGCAGTTACACGGCTAGCGGGAGTTGGGAGCAGTACTTC. Translation gives CASSYTASGSWEQYF.